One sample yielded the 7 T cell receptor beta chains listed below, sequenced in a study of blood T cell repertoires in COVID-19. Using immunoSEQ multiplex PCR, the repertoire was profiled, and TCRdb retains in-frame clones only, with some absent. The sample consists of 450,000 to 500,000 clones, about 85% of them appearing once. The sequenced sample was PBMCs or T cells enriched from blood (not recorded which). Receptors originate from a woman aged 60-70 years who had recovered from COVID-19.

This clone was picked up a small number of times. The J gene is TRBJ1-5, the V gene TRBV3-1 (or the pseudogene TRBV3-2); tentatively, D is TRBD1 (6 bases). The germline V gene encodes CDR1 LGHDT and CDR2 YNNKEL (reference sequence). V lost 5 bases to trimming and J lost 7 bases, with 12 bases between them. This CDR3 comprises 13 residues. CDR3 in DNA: TGTGCCAGCAGCTCCAGGGGAGAACAGCCCCAGCATTTT. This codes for CASSSRGEQPQHF.

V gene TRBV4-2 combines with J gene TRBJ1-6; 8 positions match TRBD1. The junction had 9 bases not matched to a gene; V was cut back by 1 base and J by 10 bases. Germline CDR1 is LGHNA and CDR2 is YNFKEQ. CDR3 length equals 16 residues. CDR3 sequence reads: CASSQVDREVWSPLHF. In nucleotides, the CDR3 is TGTGCCAGCAGCCAAGTGGACAGGGAGGTTTGGTCACCCCTCCACTTT.

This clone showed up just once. CDR3 residues: CASSLQGAIRYF. The CDR3 bases are TGTGCCAGCAGTCTACAGGGGGCGATTAGATATTTT. J is TRBJ1-3 and V is TRBV2, with 9 bases aligning to TRBD1. The CDR3 is 12 amino acids. From germline, CDR1 is SNHLY and CDR2 FYNNEI. With V trimmed by 5 bases and J by 15 bases, 8 bases remained unmatched.

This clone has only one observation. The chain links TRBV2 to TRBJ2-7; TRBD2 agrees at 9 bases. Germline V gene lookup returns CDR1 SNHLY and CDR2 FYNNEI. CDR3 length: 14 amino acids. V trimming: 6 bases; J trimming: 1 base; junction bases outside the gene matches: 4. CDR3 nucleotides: TGTGCCAGCAGGGATAGCGGGGGTTCCTACGAGCAGTACTTC. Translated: CASRDSGGSYEQYF.

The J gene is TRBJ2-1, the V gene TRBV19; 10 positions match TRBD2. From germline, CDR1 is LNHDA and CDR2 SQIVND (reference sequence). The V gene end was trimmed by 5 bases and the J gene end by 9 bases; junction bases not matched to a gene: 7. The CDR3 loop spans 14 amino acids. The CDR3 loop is CASSPLAGFGEQFF. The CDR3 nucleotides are TGTGCCAGTAGTCCACTAGCGGGGTTCGGTGAGCAGTTCTTC.

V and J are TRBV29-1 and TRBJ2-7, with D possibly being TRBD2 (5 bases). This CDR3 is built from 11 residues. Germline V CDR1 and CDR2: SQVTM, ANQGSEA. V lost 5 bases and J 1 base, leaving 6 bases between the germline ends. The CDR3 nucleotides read TGCAGCGTTCGGACTTCCTACGAGCAGTACTTC. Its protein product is CSVRTSYEQYF.

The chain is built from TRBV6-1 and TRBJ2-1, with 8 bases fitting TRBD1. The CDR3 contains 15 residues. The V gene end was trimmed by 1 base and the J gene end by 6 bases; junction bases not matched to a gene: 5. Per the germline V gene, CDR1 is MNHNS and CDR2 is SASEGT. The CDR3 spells CASSEGQGTGNEQFF. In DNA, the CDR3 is TGTGCCAGCAGTGAAGGACAGGGGACGGGCAATGAGCAGTTCTTC.